This entry describes one T cell receptor (beta chain). Its antigen is currently unknown. The data originate from a study of OX40 agonist ivuxolimab in advanced cancers. Study-level information: An agonistic anti-OX40 (CD134) antibody, ivuxolimab, was used to treat the patients. Study conclusions and caveats: The study found that CD8+ T cells averaged more expanded clones than CD4+.

Germline V CDR1 and CDR2: SGHAT, FQDESV (reference sequence). The CDR3 runs to 16 residues. V lost 3 bases and J lost 1, with 15 bases in between. Cycle 7 day 1, cycle 4 day 1, and baseline were the timepoints at which blood was sampled. Clones were sequenced by immunoSEQ multiplex PCR, and TCRdb holds only the in-frame ones, with some missing. The profile shows about 22,000 clones, approximately 81% of them singletons. Sequencing was performed on CD4+ or CD8+ T cells sorted from blood, taken in a trial of the OX40 agonist ivuxolimab. This rearrangement joins TRBV11-1 to TRBJ1-1; no definite D call. This receptor was identified in an adult with an advanced solid tumor such as melanoma, head and neck, liver or kidney cancer. Here the CDR3 reads CASSFGRQAPNTEAFF. The CDR3 nucleotides are TGTGCCAGCAGCTTCGGACGGCAGGCGCCGAACACTGAAGCTTTCTTT.